This TCR beta chain originates from a study of blood T cell repertoires in COVID-19. Study information: Material from acute and convalescent COVID-19 was sourced from the United States, Italy and Spain. In each case, the material was cDNA or gDNA derived from T cells, B-cell-depleted T cells, or PBMCs.

With 0 bases removed from V and 3 bases from J, the gap between germline ends came to 9 bases. This CDR3 comprises 14 residues. CDR1 LNHNV and CDR2 YYDKDF come from the germline V gene (reference sequence). In the study's own analysis: Estimates of nucleated cell counts were drawn from the amplification of reference gene primers. The data were produced by immunoSEQ multiplex PCR, yet TCRdb's version contains in-frame clones alone and is incomplete. That table is the source of V, J and clone size, and D and trimming were worked out from the DNA. The data contain approximately 15,000 clones, about 91% of them singletons.

The sequencing input was peripheral blood. The sequence derives from a human donor in a cohort sampled during active COVID-19. The chain is built from TRBV15 and TRBJ2-7, with a tentative D call TRBD1 (5 bases). CDR3: CATSRESQGYEQYF. CDR3 bases: TGTGCCACCAGCAGAGAGTCTCAGGGCTACGAGCAGTACTTC.